A single sample gave rise to the 11 T cell receptor beta chains below, sequenced in a study of T cell responses to AZD1222 COVID-19 vaccine. Using immunoSEQ multiplex PCR, the repertoire was profiled, and TCRdb retains in-frame clones only, with some absent. The sample consists of around 180,000 clones, almost 95% of them appearing once. The material was peripheral blood, obtained on day 0 of AZD1222 vaccination. All receptors derive from an adult in good health.

The chain couples TRBV29-1 to TRBJ1-2, with D hard to call. The CDR3 totals 11 residues. Trimming removed 3 bases from V and 4 bases from J, with 6 bases in between. From germline, CDR1 is SQVTM and CDR2 ANQGSEA. The CDR3 loop is CSVEQTYGYTF. The CDR3 DNA reads TGCAGCGTTGAGCAGACCTATGGCTACACCTTC.

This chain connects TRBV6-5 to TRBJ2-7; D not resolved. Germline lookup yields CDR1 MNHEY and CDR2 SVGAGI. With 8 bases removed from V and 7 bases from J, the gap between germline ends came to 21 bases. This CDR3 spans 14 amino acids. CDR3 bases: TGTGCCAGCGCCCCTTTTGCGTATGAAGGGGAGCAGTACTTC. Protein product: CASAPFAYEGEQYF.

The chain employs TRBV7-9 and TRBJ1-2; no clear D gene. V lost 5 bases, J lost 2 bases, and 9 bases lay in between. The CDR3 loop spans 13 amino acids. From germline, CDR1 is SEHNR and CDR2 FQNEAQ (reference sequence). The DNA of the CDR3 is TGTGCCAGCAGCACTCGGGTCAACTATGGCTACACCTTC. Protein: CASSTRVNYGYTF.

This chain connects TRBV29-1 to TRBJ2-2; TRBD1 agrees at 7 bases. Unmatched junction bases numbered 4, after V lost 6 bases and J lost 6 bases. Germline CDR1 SQVTM, CDR2 ANQGSEA. The CDR3 length is 12 residues. CDR3 amino acids: CSVRQGAGELFF. The DNA of the CDR3 is TGCAGCGTGAGACAGGGCGCCGGGGAGCTGTTTTTT.

The rearrangement links TRBV10-2 to TRBJ2-7, with 14 bases lining up with TRBD2. Germline loops: CDR1 WSHSY, CDR2 SAAADI. V shed 9 bases, J shed 5 bases, and the junction held 6 bases outside the gene matches. The CDR3 spans 14 residues. CDR3 sequence (DNA): TGCGCCAGTACCGGGACTAGCGGGAGCGACGAGCAGTACTTC. Translated, it gives CASTGTSGSDEQYF.

The J gene is TRBJ2-7, the V gene TRBV5-1; 8 bases line up with TRBD1. V lost 4 bases to trimming and J lost 5 bases; unmatched junction nucleotides: 11. The germline V gene has CDR1 SGHRS and CDR2 YFSETQ. The CDR3 length is 15 residues. CDR3 bases: TGCGCCAGCAGCAACGGACAGGGCTCTGGGGACGAGCAGTACTTC. This codes for CASSNGQGSGDEQYF. The variable domain in full, with the rest retrieved from reference TRBV5-1 and TRBJ2-7, is KAGVTQTPRYLIKTRGQQVTLSCSPISGHRSVSWYQQTPGQGLQFLFEYFSETQRNKGNFPGRFSGRQFSNSRSEMNVSTLELGDSALYLCASSNGQGSGDEQYFGPGTRLTVT.

The rearrangement joins TRBV19 to TRBJ1-1; no reliable D call. V was pared by 4 bases and J by 2 bases, with 17 bases between. Germline V lookup: CDR1 LNHDA, CDR2 SQIVND (reference sequence). This CDR3 has 16 amino acids. The CDR3 loop reads CASSTYPRAGNTEAFF. CDR3 in DNA: TGTGCCAGTAGTACCTACCCCCGGGCGGGAAACACTGAAGCTTTCTTT.

The chain recombines TRBV10-2 with TRBJ2-1; maybe TRBD2 (5 bases). V was shortened by 2 bases and J by 6 bases, with 11 bases between the two germline ends. The CDR3 loop spans 14 amino acids. Per germline, CDR1 WSHSY and CDR2 SAAADI. CDR3 nucleotides: TGCGCCAGCAGTGAGAGGGAGTTAAGCAATGAGCAGTTCTTC. Its protein is CASSERELSNEQFF.

This clone was recorded once. CDR3 in amino acids: CASSSVNGYTF. In nucleotides, the CDR3 is TGTGCCAGCAGCTCCGTCAATGGCTACACCTTC. The chain employs TRBV5-4 and TRBJ1-2; no clear D gene. V dropped 3 bases and J dropped 6 bases, with 6 bases sitting between them. The germline CDR1 and CDR2 sequences are SGHNT and YYREEE (reference sequence). There are 11 residues in the CDR3.

The chain uses TRBV5-1 and TRBJ1-4, with TRBD1 as a possible D gene (5 bases). The CDR3 has 13 amino acids. V lost 4 bases and J lost 7, with 11 bases in between. Germline CDR1 reads SGHRS; CDR2 reads YFSETQ. The CDR3 reads CASSRPQGEKLFF. In DNA form, the CDR3 reads TGCGCCAGCAGCCGACCCCAGGGTGAAAAACTGTTTTTT. Filled out from reference TRBV5-1 and TRBJ1-4, the complete variable domain reads KAGVTQTPRYLIKTRGQQVTLSCSPISGHRSVSWYQQTPGQGLQFLFEYFSETQRNKGNFPGRFSGRQFSNSRSEMNVSTLELGDSALYLCASSRPQGEKLFFGSGTQLSVL.

This chain joins TRBV9 and TRBJ2-1; D is unclear. Germline V gives CDR1 SGDLS, CDR2 YYNGEE. Trimming left V 1 base short and J 8 bases short, with 4 bases between. This CDR3 has 11 amino acids. The CDR3 DNA sequence: TGTGCCAGCAGCGTATCGGATGAGCAGTTCTTC. Encoded protein: CASSVSDEQFF.